The next 20 T cell receptor beta chains were all read from a single sample in a study of blood T cell repertoires in COVID-19. Assay: immunoSEQ multiplex PCR; the TCRdb copy retains only in-frame clones and omits some. In the table there are some 120,000 clones, roughly 90% of which are singletons. The source material was peripheral blood. The receptors stem from a man aged 60 to 75 with COVID-19, enrolled during active disease.

CDR3 nucleotide sequence: TGTGCCAGCAGCGCCACAGGGTATGAGGTGAACACTGAAGCTTTCTTT. Protein: CASSATGYEVNTEAFF. The chain combines TRBV11-3 with TRBJ1-1; D is perhaps TRBD1 (6 bases). The CDR3 has 16 amino acids. Germline CDR1 is SGHNT and CDR2 is YENEEA. V was shortened by 5 bases and J by 0 bases, with 16 bases between the two germline ends.

The gene calls are TRBV4-3 and TRBJ2-3; no clear D gene. Germline CDR1 is LGHNA and CDR2 is YSLEER. The CDR3 spans 13 residues. The germline V and J ends were trimmed by 2 bases and 5 bases, with 8 bases remaining between them. Here the CDR3 reads CASSQPQEDTQYF. The CDR3, as DNA: TGCGCCAGCAGCCAACCCCAGGAAGATACGCAGTATTTT.

The chain employs TRBV24-1 and TRBJ1-3; no firm D call. The CDR3 totals 17 residues. Germline CDR1 KGHDR, CDR2 SFDVKD. The V gene lost 5 bases and the J gene lost 0 bases, with 16 bases spanning the gap. As DNA, the CDR3 is TGTGCCACCAGTGGCCAAACCACAGAGAACTCTGGAAACACCATATATTTT. Protein product: CATSGQTTENSGNTIYF.

The chain has TRBV19 and TRBJ1-5, with 7 bases lining up with TRBD1. Germline V gene data show CDR1 as LNHDA and CDR2 as SQIVND (reference sequence). The CDR3 is 15 amino acids. Germline trimming cut 8 bases from V and 5 bases from J; bases unmatched to any gene: 12. DNA for the CDR3: TGTGCCAGTTCCGACCCCCGGGACAGCTATCAGCCCCAGCATTTT. Translated, it gives CASSDPRDSYQPQHF.

V gene TRBV19 combines with J gene TRBJ2-7, with 8 bases that match TRBD2. Per the germline V gene, CDR1 is LNHDA and CDR2 is SQIVND (reference sequence). This CDR3 spans 13 amino acids. The trim removed 7 bases at V and 2 bases at J, leaving 4 bases unmatched. CDR3 DNA sequence: TGTGCCAGTATGGGACTAGACCCCTACGAGCAGTACTTC. Translation: CASMGLDPYEQYF.

The rearrangement uses TRBV20-1 and TRBJ2-4; possible D gene TRBD1, 5 bases. This CDR3 is 11 amino acids long. Germline CDR1 and CDR2: DFQATT and SNEGSKA (reference sequence). Trimming took off 7 bases at V and 6 bases at J, with 10 bases between the two ends. As DNA, the CDR3 is TGCAGTGGCCCCCAGGGAAACATTCAGTACTTC. Protein: CSGPQGNIQYF.

The rearrangement joins TRBV30 to TRBJ1-1, with a possible D match to TRBD1 (6 bases). Germline V gene sequence: CDR1 GTSNPN, CDR2 SVGIG (reference sequence). V was trimmed by 2 bases and J by 1 base, leaving 14 bases between them. This CDR3 is 15 amino acids long. The DNA for the CDR3 is TGTGCCTGGAGTAACCCCGGGACACGGAACACTGAAGCTTTCTTT. Its translation: CAWSNPGTRNTEAFF. Based on the CDR3 plus reference TRBV30 and TRBJ1-1, the full variable domain is SQTIHQWPATLVQPVGSPLSLECTVEGTSNPNLYWYRQAAGRGLQLLFYSVGIGQISSEVPQNLSASRPQDRQFILSSKKLLLSDSGFYLCAWSNPGTRNTEAFFGQGTRLTVV.

CDR3 in DNA: TGTGCCAGTAGCTTCACCGGGGAGCTGTTTTTT. The encoded protein is CASSFTGELFF. The chain links TRBV19 to TRBJ2-2; D is unresolved. The CDR3 runs to 11 residues. Between the trimmed V and J ends, which lost 6 bases and 4 bases, there was a span of 3 bases. Per the germline V gene, CDR1 is LNHDA and CDR2 is SQIVND (reference sequence).

The rearrangement uses TRBV4-2 and TRBJ1-3; 8 nucleotides align to TRBD1. V shed 4 bases and J 0 bases; nucleotides not matched to a gene: 8. Germline V gene data show CDR1 as LGHNA and CDR2 as YNFKEQ. This CDR3 is built from 17 residues. CDR3 coding DNA: TGTGCCAGCAGCCGCTCCCCGACAGGGGACTCTGGAAACACCATATATTTT. Amino acids: CASSRSPTGDSGNTIYF.

CDR3 residues: CASSESRGDNQPQHF. CDR3 DNA: TGTGCCAGCAGTGAAAGTCGGGGGGACAATCAGCCCCAGCATTTT. The chain is built from TRBV2 and TRBJ1-5; weak D call: TRBD1 (5 bases). Trimming cost V 2 bases and J 3 bases, with 11 bases left between them. Germline loops: CDR1 SNHLY, CDR2 FYNNEI. The CDR3 runs to 15 residues. The full variable domain, its missing parts supplied by reference TRBV2 and TRBJ1-5, is EPEVTQTPSHQVTQMGQEVILRCVPISNHLYFYWYRQILGQKVEFLVSFYNNEISEKSEIFDDQFSVERPDGSNFTLKIRSTKLEDSAMYFCASSESRGDNQPQHFGDGTRLSIL.

The V call is TRBV29-1, the J call TRBJ2-4; 9 nucleotides agree with TRBD1. The CDR3 covers 13 residues. V lost 4 bases to trimming and J lost 6 bases; unmatched junction nucleotides: 4. Germline V lookup: CDR1 SQVTM, CDR2 ANQGSEA. This chain's CDR3 is CSVGGQGGNIQYF. The CDR3 DNA reads TGCAGCGTTGGGGGACAGGGAGGAAACATTCAGTACTTC.

CDR3 in DNA: TGTGCCAGCAGCCCCGGGAGGGACACTGAAGCTTTCTTT. Its translation: CASSPGRDTEAFF. This chain connects TRBV6-2 or TRBV6-3 to TRBJ1-1; D ambiguous. V dropped 6 bases and J dropped 3 bases, with 11 bases sitting between them. Germline V gene data show CDR1 as MNHEY and CDR2 as SVGEGT. The length of the CDR3 is 13 residues.

The gene calls are TRBV15 and TRBJ1-5; D gene ambiguous. Germline V gives CDR1 LNHNV, CDR2 YYDKDF (reference sequence). V was trimmed by 5 bases and J by 3 bases, leaving 17 bases between them. The CDR3 runs to 16 residues. For the CDR3, the DNA is TGTGCCACCAGCTCTCCTGGAGGCAGCCCCAATCAGCCCCAGCATTTT. Its protein product is CATSSPGGSPNQPQHF.

This clone was observed once. The CDR3 DNA sequence: TGTGCCTGGAGTGATATTTTGTACGAGCAGTACTTC. Amino acids: CAWSDILYEQYF. This rearrangement joins TRBV30 to TRBJ2-7; unclear D gene. The germline CDR1 and CDR2 sequences are GTSNPN and SVGIG (reference sequence). Trimming removed 1 base from V and 4 bases from J, with 8 bases in between. The CDR3 spans 12 residues.

The chain carries TRBV7-2 and TRBJ1-5; 7 bases fit TRBD1. Germline V lookup: CDR1 SGHTA, CDR2 FQGNSA. CDR3 length: 15 residues. The ends lost 3 bases at V and 7 bases at J; junction bases unmatched: 9. The CDR3 is CASSFGQEVPQPQHF. For the CDR3, the DNA is TGTGCCAGCAGCTTCGGACAGGAGGTCCCACAGCCCCAGCATTTT.

This clone was recorded once. This rearrangement joins TRBV28 to TRBJ2-3; possible D gene TRBD2, 6 bases. The germline V and J ends were trimmed by 4 bases and 6 bases, with 23 bases remaining between them. CDR3 size: 17 residues. Germline V gene data show CDR1 as MDHEN and CDR2 as SYDVKM. CDR3 DNA: TGTGCCAGCAGTTCCCTGGGCGGGGCACCCTTGTCGGATACGCAGTATTTT. Protein: CASSSLGGAPLSDTQYF.

Written as DNA, the CDR3 is TGTGCCAGCAGCTTAGGGGGAGATAATCAGCCCCAGCATTTT. Its translation: CASSLGGDNQPQHF. The chain couples TRBV7-8 to TRBJ1-5; D gene uncertain. The CDR3 has 14 residues. V was trimmed by 1 base and J by 4 bases, leaving 8 bases between them. The V gene's germline CDR1 is SGHVS and CDR2 FQNEAQ.

V is TRBV7-3 and J is TRBJ2-1, with D perhaps TRBD2 (5 bases). Germline values: CDR1 SGHTA, CDR2 FQGTGA. V was clipped by 4 bases and J by 4 bases, with 8 bases between them. This CDR3 has 13 amino acids. The CDR3 nucleotides read TGTGCCAGCAGCTCTAGCTTATACAATGAGCAGTTCTTC. Its protein product is CASSSSLYNEQFF.

The rearrangement joins TRBV4-1 to TRBJ2-1; D remains ambiguous. Germline V gene data show CDR1 as MGHRA and CDR2 as YSYEKL. The V gene lost 0 bases and the J gene lost 6 bases, with 9 bases spanning the gap. The CDR3 is 14 residues long. The CDR3 sequence: CASSQDPRPNEQFF. CDR3 nucleotides: TGCGCCAGCAGCCAAGATCCCCGTCCCAATGAGCAGTTCTTC.

The chain recombines TRBV30 with TRBJ2-5; possibly TRBD2 for D (5 bases). This CDR3 region has 14 residues. V was clipped by 4 bases and J by 2 bases, with 14 bases between them. CDR1 and CDR2 from the germline V gene are GTSNPN and SVGIG (reference sequence). The CDR3 sequence: CAWTDLADQETQYF. In nucleotides, the CDR3 is TGTGCCTGGACCGACCTAGCTGATCAAGAGACCCAGTACTTC.